This is a list of T cell receptor beta chains from one sample in a study of cytomegalovirus exposure and HLA in healthy donors. This table comes from immunoSEQ multiplex PCR, and its TCRdb copy is limited to in-frame clones, with some not included. This sample carries approximately 110,000 clones, about 76% of them seen once, and the ten largest clones take 13%. The sequencing sample was made of PBMCs. The origin of the receptors is a woman aged 60-70 years in good health and CMV-seropositive. CDR3s include the opening cysteine and the closing phenylalanine or tryptophan. Fields, in order: clone size, J gene, D gene, V gene, CDR3 DNA, CDR3 protein. A D gene is named only where the DNA matches it firmly. Clone size is stated in some rows and not others, as once, few, many or a class when expanded.

NA	TRBJ2-5	TRBD1	TRBV5-4	TGTGCCAGCAGCCCGACAGGGCAAGAGACCCAGTACTTC	CASSPTGQETQYF
NA	TRBJ1-5	TRBD1	TRBV6-7	TGTGCCAGCAGTGGGGGACAGGGGTACCAGCCCCAGCATTTT	CASSGGQGYQPQHF
once	TRBJ1-1	NA	TRBV6-5	TGTGCCAGCAGTTACTCTTCGGCAGGGGACACTGAAGCTTTCTTT	CASSYSSAGDTEAFF
NA	TRBJ2-7	NA	TRBV6-1	TGTGCCAGCAGCCGGGTACAGGGATCCTACGAGCAGTACTTC	CASSRVQGSYEQYF
few	TRBJ2-3	NA	TRBV4-3	TGCGCCAGCAGCCAGTCGTTGACTACCGATACGCAGTATTTT	CASSQSLTTDTQYF
NA	TRBJ1-2	TRBD1	TRBV27	TGTGCCAGCAGTTTAAACAGGGGGACCTATGGCTACACCTTC	CASSLNRGTYGYTF
NA	TRBJ1-6	TRBD1	TRBV7-3	TGTGCCAGCAGCTCTGGGACAGCTAATTCACCCCTCCACTTT	CASSSGTANSPLHF
few	TRBJ1-3	NA	TRBV5-4	TGTGCCAGCAGTTCACGGGGGGGACCTGGAAACACCATATATTTT	CASSSRGGPGNTIYF
NA	TRBJ1-2	NA	TRBV2	TGTGCCAGCAGTCAACAGGGTCGGGATGGCTACACCTTC	CASSQQGRDGYTF
NA	TRBJ2-1	NA	TRBV4-3	TGCGCCAGCAGCCAAGACCTATACAATGAGCAGTTCTTC	CASSQDLYNEQFF
few	TRBJ1-2	NA	TRBV4-2	TGTGCCAGCAGCCAAGATTTAAGCTACACCTTC	CASSQDLSYTF
NA	TRBJ1-1	NA	TRBV14	TGTGCCAGCAGCCAAGACCCTAGTCCCTTTTCGAACACTGAAGCTTTCTTT	CASSQDPSPFSNTEAFF
NA	TRBJ2-3	NA	TRBV5-6	TGTGCCAGCAGCCTGGTGGGGCGCACAGATACGCAGTATTTT	CASSLVGRTDTQYF